This T cell receptor (beta chain) was captured by sequencing in a study of T cells in Graves' hyperthyroidism and ophthalmopathy. This clonotype came up a few times. V lost 8 bases to trimming and J lost 9 bases; unmatched junction nucleotides: 17. The CDR3 totals 15 residues. The V gene's germline CDR1 is MNHEY and CDR2 SMNVEV (reference sequence). RNA transcripts yielded amplified TCR beta CDR3 regions. HTBI primers were the set used in a first-round RT-PCR of the TCR CDR3. TCRdb called the multiplex PCR reads again in MiXCR, with one record for every CDR3 protein. The table shows 620,000 or so distinct CDR3 sequences, with 14% occurring only once.

The rearrangement uses TRBV27 and TRBJ1-2, with TRBD1 identical over 8 bases. Sequencing used blood. The clonotype comes from a woman aged 50 to 60 with Graves' ophthalmopathy. CDR3 in amino acids: CASRQGAGGVRSYTF. Written as DNA, the CDR3 is TGTGCCAGCCGACAAGGGGCAGGGGGCGTGAGGAGCTACACCTTC.